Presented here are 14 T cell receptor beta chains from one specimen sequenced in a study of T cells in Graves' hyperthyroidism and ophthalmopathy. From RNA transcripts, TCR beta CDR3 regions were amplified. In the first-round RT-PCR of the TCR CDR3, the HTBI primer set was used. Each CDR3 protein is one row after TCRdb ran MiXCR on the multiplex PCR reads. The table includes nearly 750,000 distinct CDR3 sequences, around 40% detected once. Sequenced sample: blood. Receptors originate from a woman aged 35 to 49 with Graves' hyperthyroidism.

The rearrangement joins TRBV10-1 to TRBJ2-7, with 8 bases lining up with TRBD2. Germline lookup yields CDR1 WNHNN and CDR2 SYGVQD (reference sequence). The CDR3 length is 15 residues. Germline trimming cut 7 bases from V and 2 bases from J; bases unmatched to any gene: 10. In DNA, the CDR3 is TGCGCCAGCACCCAAAGAATTAGCGGGGCCTACGAGCAGTACTTC. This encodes CASTQRISGAYEQYF.

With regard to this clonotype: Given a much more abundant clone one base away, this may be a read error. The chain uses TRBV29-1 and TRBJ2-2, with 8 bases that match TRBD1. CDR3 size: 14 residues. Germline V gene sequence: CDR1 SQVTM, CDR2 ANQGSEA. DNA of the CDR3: TGCAGCGTTGATCCCCCAGGGGGCACCGGGGAGCTGTCTTTT. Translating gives CSVDPPGGTGELSF.

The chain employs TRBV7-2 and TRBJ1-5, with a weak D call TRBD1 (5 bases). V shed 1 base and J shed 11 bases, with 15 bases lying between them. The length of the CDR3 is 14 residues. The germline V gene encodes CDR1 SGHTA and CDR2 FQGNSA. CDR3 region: CASSLDGTEETQHF. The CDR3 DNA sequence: TGTGCCAGCAGCTTAGACGGGACGGAAGAGACCCAGCATTTT.

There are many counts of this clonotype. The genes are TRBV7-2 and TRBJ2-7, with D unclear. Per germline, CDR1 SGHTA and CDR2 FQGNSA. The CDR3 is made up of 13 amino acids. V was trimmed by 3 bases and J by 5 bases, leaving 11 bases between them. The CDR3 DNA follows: TGTGCCAGCAGCTTCAATCCCCCGCACGAGCAGTACTTC. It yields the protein CASSFNPPHEQYF.

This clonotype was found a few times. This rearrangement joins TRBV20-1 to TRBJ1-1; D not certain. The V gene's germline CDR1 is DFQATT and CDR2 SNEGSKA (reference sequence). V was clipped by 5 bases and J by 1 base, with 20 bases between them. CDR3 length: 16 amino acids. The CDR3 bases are TGCAGTGCTCCGAATCCCCGAGGCACCAAGAACACTGAAGCTTTCTTT. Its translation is CSAPNPRGTKNTEAFF.

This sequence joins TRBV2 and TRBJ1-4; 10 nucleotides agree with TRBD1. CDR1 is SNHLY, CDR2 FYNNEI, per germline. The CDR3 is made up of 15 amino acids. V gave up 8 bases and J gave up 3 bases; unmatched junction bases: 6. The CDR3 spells CASRDRGTSNEKLFF. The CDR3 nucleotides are TGTGCCAGCCGGGACAGGGGCACGTCTAATGAAAAACTGTTTTTT.

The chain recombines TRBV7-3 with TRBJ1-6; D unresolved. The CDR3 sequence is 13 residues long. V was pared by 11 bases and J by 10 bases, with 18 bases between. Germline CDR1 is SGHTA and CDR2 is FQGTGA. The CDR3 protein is CAWSVLRESPLHF. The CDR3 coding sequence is TGTGCCTGGAGTGTACTTCGGGAATCACCCCTCCACTTT.

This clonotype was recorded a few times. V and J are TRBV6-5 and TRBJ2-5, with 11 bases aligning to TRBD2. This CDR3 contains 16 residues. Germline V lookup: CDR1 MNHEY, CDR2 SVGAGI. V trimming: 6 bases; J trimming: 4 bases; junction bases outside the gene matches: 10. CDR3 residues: CASSGPLTSGGETQYF. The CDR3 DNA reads TGTGCCAGCAGCGGCCCCCTAACTAGCGGGGGAGAGACCCAGTACTTC.

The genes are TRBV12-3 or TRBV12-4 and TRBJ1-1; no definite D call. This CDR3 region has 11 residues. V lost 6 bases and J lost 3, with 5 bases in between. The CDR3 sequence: CASRLYTEAFF. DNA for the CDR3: TGTGCCAGCAGGCTGTACACTGAAGCTTTCTTT.

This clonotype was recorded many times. CDR3 sequence reads: CASSLVWGGKTQYF. In DNA, the CDR3 is TGTGCCAGCAGCTTGGTATGGGGTGGGAAGACCCAGTACTTC. The chain joins TRBV5-5 to TRBJ2-5; D unresolved. Trimming cost V 0 bases and J 6 bases, with 12 bases left between them. From germline, CDR1 is SGHKS and CDR2 YYEKEE (reference sequence). CDR3 length: 14 residues.

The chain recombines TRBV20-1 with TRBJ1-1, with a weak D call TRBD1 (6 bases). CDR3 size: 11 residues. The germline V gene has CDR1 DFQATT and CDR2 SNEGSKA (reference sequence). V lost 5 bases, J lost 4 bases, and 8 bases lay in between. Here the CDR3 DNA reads TGCAGTGCTGGGGGCTTCACTGAAGCTTTCTTT. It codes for CSAGGFTEAFF.

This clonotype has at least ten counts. The CDR3 region is CASSSTNQGTEAFF. The CDR3, as DNA: TGTGCCAGCAGTTCCACCAACCAGGGAACTGAAGCTTTCTTT. This sequence joins TRBV5-4 and TRBJ1-1, with D perhaps TRBD1 (5 bases). Trimming removed 5 bases at V and 5 bases at J, with 16 bases between. Germline CDR1 reads SGHNT; CDR2 reads YYREEE (reference sequence). The CDR3 extends over 14 amino acids.

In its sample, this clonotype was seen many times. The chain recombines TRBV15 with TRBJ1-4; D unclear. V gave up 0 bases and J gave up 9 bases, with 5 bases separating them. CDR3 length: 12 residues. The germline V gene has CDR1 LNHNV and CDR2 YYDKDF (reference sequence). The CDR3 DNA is TGTGCCACCAGCAGAGATAGGAAAAAACTGTTTTTT. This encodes CATSRDRKKLFF.

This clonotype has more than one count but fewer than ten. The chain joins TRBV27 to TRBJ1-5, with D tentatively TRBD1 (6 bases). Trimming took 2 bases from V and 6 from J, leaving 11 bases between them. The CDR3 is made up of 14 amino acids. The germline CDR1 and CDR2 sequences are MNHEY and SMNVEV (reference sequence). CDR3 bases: TGTGCCAGCAGTTTAGTGGGACATGGTCAGCCCCAGCATTTT. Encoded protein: CASSLVGHGQPQHF.